Following are 24 T cell receptor beta chains from one sample sequenced in a study of beta chain features in type 1 diabetes. Study-level findings and limits: Across all four CD4+ subsets, people with type 1 diabetes showed modestly shorter TCRB CDR3s.

What was sequenced were expressed TCRB transcripts, since all of the isolated RNA had been reverse transcribed. The method was immunoSEQ multiplex PCR; TCRdb's version includes in-frame clones alone and lacks a portion of them. The sample includes a few hundred thousand clones, roughly 12% of them seen just once. No antigen has been identified for these receptors. The sample comprised naive CD4+ T cells from blood. The receptors were gathered from a woman younger than 35 with type 1 diabetes.

The chain couples TRBV9 to TRBJ2-7, with D unclear. The germline V and J ends were trimmed by 0 bases and 5 bases, with 12 bases remaining between them. From germline, CDR1 is SGDLS and CDR2 YYNGEE. The CDR3 has 14 residues. CDR3 coding DNA: TGTGCCAGCAGCGTAGAGGAGTGGCGGCACGAGCAGTACTTC. It codes for CASSVEEWRHEQYF.

This clone was counted between two and nine times. V is TRBV7-9 and J is TRBJ1-5; 7 nucleotides align to TRBD1. CDR1 is SEHNR and CDR2 is FQNEAQ in the germline V gene (reference sequence). V dropped 1 base and J dropped 2; count of bases not matched to a gene: 8. CDR3 length equals 17 residues. The CDR3 region has the DNA TGTGCCAGCAGCTTAGGGCAGGGGGAAGGAGGCAATCAGCCCCAGCATTTT. The encoded protein is CASSLGQGEGGNQPQHF.

The rearrangement uses TRBV7-2 and TRBJ2-5; D is ambiguous. Germline CDR1 is SGHTA and CDR2 is FQGNSA. The CDR3 is 13 residues long. Trimming cost V 4 bases and J 3 bases, with 9 bases left between them. The CDR3 region has the DNA TGTGCCAGCAGCTCCAGACGGGAAGAGACCCAGTACTTC. Protein product: CASSSRREETQYF.

This rearrangement joins TRBV4-2 to TRBJ2-1, with 7 positions matching TRBD2. The CDR3 totals 15 residues. J was trimmed by 4 bases and V by 1 base; bases with no gene match: 4. Germline V gene lookup returns CDR1 LGHNA and CDR2 YNFKEQ. Written as DNA, the CDR3 is TGTGCCAGCAGCCAAGGGGCTAGCGGTTACAATGAGCAGTTCTTC. Its protein product is CASSQGASGYNEQFF.

This rearrangement joins TRBV5-1 to TRBJ2-2; 8 bases are a match to TRBD1. The trim removed 0 bases at V and 4 bases at J, leaving 2 bases unmatched. The germline V gene encodes CDR1 SGHRS and CDR2 YFSETQ. There are 15 residues in the CDR3. The CDR3 sequence is CASSLDGQGTGELFF. The CDR3 nucleotides read TGCGCCAGCAGCTTGGACGGACAGGGCACCGGGGAGCTGTTTTTT.

The genes are TRBV27 and TRBJ2-7, with D possibly being TRBD1 (6 bases). The CDR3 runs to 13 residues. Per the germline V gene, CDR1 is MNHEY and CDR2 is SMNVEV (reference sequence). V was clipped by 6 bases and J by 7 bases, with 16 bases between them. The CDR3 nucleotides are TGTGCCAGCAGATCAGGGGTCCTCCTTGAGCAGTACTTC. Translated, it gives CASRSGVLLEQYF.

V is TRBV11-2 and J is TRBJ2-1; 12 bases align to TRBD2. The V and J ends lost 5 bases and 12 bases, in that order; junction bases with no gene match: 5. The CDR3 has 13 residues. Per germline, CDR1 SGHAT and CDR2 FQNNGV. The CDR3 is CASSATTSGRQFF. DNA of the CDR3: TGTGCCAGCAGCGCTACGACTAGCGGGAGGCAGTTCTTC.

This clone has just a few counts. The rearrangement links TRBV5-6 to TRBJ1-5; maybe TRBD1 (6 bases). V was trimmed by 2 bases and J by 3 bases, leaving 15 bases between them. Germline CDR1 is SGHDT and CDR2 is YYEEEE. The CDR3 is 16 amino acids. This CDR3 is CASSFMAGVFNQPQHF. The CDR3 DNA reads TGTGCCAGCAGCTTTATGGCAGGGGTGTTCAATCAGCCCCAGCATTTT.

This clone has more than one count but fewer than ten. The J gene is TRBJ2-7, the V gene TRBV11-2, with D perhaps matching TRBD1 (5 bases). The length of the CDR3 is 13 residues. The germline V and J ends were trimmed by 2 bases and 1 base, with 6 bases remaining between them. The germline gives CDR1 SGHAT, CDR2 FQNNGV. CDR3: CASSLRGSYEQYV. In DNA, the CDR3 is TGTGCCAGCAGCTTAAGGGGATCCTACGAGCAGTACGTC.

This clone was seen a few times. The chain joins TRBV30 to TRBJ2-7, with D perhaps matching TRBD2 (5 bases). The CDR3 covers 14 residues. The V gene's germline CDR1 is GTSNPN and CDR2 SVGIG (reference sequence). Trimming took 1 base from V and 4 from J, leaving 14 bases between them. The DNA for the CDR3 is TGTGCCTGGAGTGCCCGGGGTTGGGGTTACGAGCAGTACTTC. Translating gives CAWSARGWGYEQYF.

This clone occurred many times. The chain carries TRBV29-1 and TRBJ2-3, with D hard to call. V gave up 4 bases and J gave up 6 bases, with 8 bases separating them. Germline loops: CDR1 SQVTM, CDR2 ANQGSEA. This CDR3 has 11 residues. CDR3: CSVAPMDTQYF. The CDR3 region has the DNA TGCAGCGTTGCCCCCATGGATACGCAGTATTTT.

This chain connects TRBV5-4 to TRBJ2-1; 7 nucleotides align to TRBD2. CDR3 size: 15 residues. Germline V gene sequence: CDR1 SGHNT, CDR2 YYREEE (reference sequence). The J segment lost 6 bases and the V segment lost 0 bases, leaving 6 bases of the junction unmatched. The CDR3 DNA reads as TGTGCCAGCAGCTTGGGAGGGACTACAGCCAATGAGCAGTTCTTC. Protein: CASSLGGTTANEQFF.

A few counts support this clone. The V call is TRBV7-9, the J call TRBJ2-2; D might be TRBD1 (5 bases). CDR3 size: 15 residues. CDR1 and CDR2 (germline): SEHNR, FQNEAQ (reference sequence). The V end was cut by 5 bases, the J end by 6 bases, with 16 bases between. For the CDR3, the DNA is TGTGCCAGCAGCCCTGGGGCAGGAGTGGCCGGGGAGCTGTTTTTT. Amino acids: CASSPGAGVAGELFF.

Only a few counts were recorded for this clone. This CDR3 reads CASSDQGVSGELFF. The CDR3, as DNA: TGTGCCAGCAGTGACCAGGGGGTGAGCGGGGAGCTGTTTTTT. The V and J genes are TRBV6-5 and TRBJ2-2; 7 bases agree with TRBD1. Germline values: CDR1 MNHEY, CDR2 SVGAGI. The V gene end was trimmed by 5 bases and the J gene end by 7 bases; junction bases not matched to a gene: 7. This CDR3 spans 14 amino acids.

The chain joins TRBV25-1 to TRBJ2-4, with a tentative D call TRBD2 (5 bases). The length of the CDR3 is 16 residues. Germline V CDR1 and CDR2: MGHDK, SYGVNS. Trimming stripped 9 bases from V and 3 bases from J, with 21 bases between. As DNA, the CDR3 is TGTGCCAGATCGAAGACCACGGGGAGACACAAAAACATTCAGTACTTC. Residues: CARSKTTGRHKNIQYF. Full variable domain (missing parts from reference TRBV25-1 and TRBJ2-4): EADIYQTPRYLVIGTGKKITLECSQTMGHDKMYWYQQDPGMELHLIHYSYGVNSTEKGDLSSESTVSRIRTEHFPLTLESARPSHTSQYLCARSKTTGRHKNIQYFGAGTRLSVL.

This clone occurred a few times. The chain has TRBV2 and TRBJ1-5, with D maybe TRBD1 (5 bases). Germline assignment: CDR1 SNHLY and CDR2 FYNNEI. The CDR3 covers 11 residues. Deletions cut 9 bases from V and 6 bases from J, with 9 bases between. The CDR3 bases are TGTGCCAGTGCGCAGGGTCAGCCCCAGCATTTT. Translation gives CASAQGQPQHF.

The chain combines TRBV30 with TRBJ1-3; D gene unclear. This CDR3 is built from 14 residues. Trimming left V 4 bases short and J 0 bases short, with 10 bases between. From germline, CDR1 is GTSNPN and CDR2 SVGIG (reference sequence). CDR3 amino acids: CAWTSLPSGNTIYF. Written as DNA, the CDR3 is TGTGCCTGGACCAGTCTGCCCTCTGGAAACACCATATATTTT.

V gene TRBV4-1 combines with J gene TRBJ1-1, with a possible D match to TRBD1 (5 bases). This CDR3 contains 14 residues. Trimming took 4 bases from V and 4 from J, leaving 13 bases between them. Germline V CDR1 and CDR2: MGHRA, YSYEKL. The DNA of the CDR3 is TGCGCCAGCAGCCTGAAGGGGTTTGGCACTGAAGCTTTCTTT. This codes for CASSLKGFGTEAFF.

The chain couples TRBV30 to TRBJ2-5; D gene uncertain. V was trimmed by 0 bases and J by 2 bases, leaving 7 bases between them. Looked up from germline, CDR1 is GTSNPN and CDR2 is SVGIG (reference sequence). The CDR3 totals 13 residues. CDR3 in DNA: TGTGCCTGGAGTGTCCTCCTACAAGAGACCCAGTACTTC. Its protein is CAWSVLLQETQYF.

This sequence joins TRBV29-1 and TRBJ2-2, with 11 bases matching TRBD2. V was pared by 6 bases and J by 2 bases, with 2 bases of the junction left unmatched. Germline V gene lookup returns CDR1 SQVTM and CDR2 ANQGSEA. CDR3 size: 14 residues. CDR3 coding DNA: TGCAGCGTGCGACTAGCGGGAAACACCGGGGAGCTGTTTTTT. It is translated as CSVRLAGNTGELFF.

In this sample, this clone turned up a few times. The gene calls are TRBV7-9 and TRBJ2-1, with D tentatively TRBD2 (6 bases). The CDR3 covers 13 residues. V lost 3 bases and J lost 6, with 9 bases in between. Germline CDR1 and CDR2: SEHNR and FQNEAQ (reference sequence). The CDR3 region has the DNA TGTGCCAGCAGCTTGGGAGGACCCAATGAGCAGTTCTTC. Its protein product is CASSLGGPNEQFF.

The gene calls are TRBV30 and TRBJ2-7, with 9 nucleotides matching TRBD1. CDR3 size: 15 residues. The germline V gene has CDR1 GTSNPN and CDR2 SVGIG (reference sequence). J gave up 3 bases and V 6 bases, and 12 bases lay outside the gene matches. The CDR3 coding sequence is TGTGCCTGCATCACCCCCGGGACAGGGCGCTACGAGCAGTACTTC. It encodes CACITPGTGRYEQYF.

This sequence joins TRBV2 and TRBJ2-1, with 8 bases that match TRBD1. Trimming cost V 5 bases and J 1 base; bases outside gene matches: 4. CDR3 length: 15 residues. Looked up from germline, CDR1 is SNHLY and CDR2 is FYNNEI. CDR3 residues: CASSRTGGSYNEQFF. CDR3 bases: TGTGCCAGCAGTCGCACAGGGGGATCCTACAATGAGCAGTTCTTC.

V is TRBV7-9 and J is TRBJ2-7; 8 bases line up with TRBD2. Unmatched junction bases numbered 5, after V lost 4 bases and J lost 0 bases. The CDR3 covers 15 residues. CDR1 SEHNR and CDR2 FQNEAQ come from the germline V gene (reference sequence). The CDR3: CASSYRAGGSYEQYF. In DNA form, the CDR3 reads TGTGCCAGCAGCTACAGGGCGGGAGGCTCCTACGAGCAGTACTTC. Full variable domain (remainder filled in from reference TRBV7-9 and TRBJ2-7): DTGVSQNPRHKITKRGQNVTFRCDPISEHNRLYWYRQTLGQGPEFLTYFQNEAQLEKSRLLSDRFSAERPKGSFSTLEIQRTEQGDSAMYLCASSYRAGGSYEQYFGPGTRLTVT.